This TCR beta chain derives from a study of post-analysis software for immune sequencing data (dated by TCRdb to 2015 to 2017). Regarding the study in general: Recorded disease courses included relapsing-remitting, secondary progressive and progressive-relapsing multiple sclerosis, with some patients lacking subtype annotation. The patient repertoires were set against eleven to twelve previously published healthy control repertoires from donors whose ages ranged from roughly 6 to 27 years. A subset of samples was prepared in parallel using single-end sample barcoding, then pooled and co-amplified after Illumina adapter ligation. What the work shows at the level of the full study, not this receptor alone: Multiple sclerosis patients had significantly lower normalized Chao1 diversity than controls, a result that suggests substantial peripheral T-cell clonal expansion. The multiple sclerosis patient group was slightly younger than the control group. Direct clustering with F measure revealed strong co-clustering of samples prepared in the same batch, which led to a batch-effect correction. Patients showed significantly higher frequencies than controls for a handful of TRBV segments, among them TRBV5-6, TRBV5-1 and TRBV20-1.

The library was made by PCR. Sequenced using an Illumina HiSeq 2500. To reduce PCR and sequencing biases, unique molecular identifiers were built into the TCR beta cDNA libraries. Approximately 500,000 cDNA molecules were obtained for every 1 to 10 million input T cells, so each molecule roughly corresponded to one T cell. The same protocol used for the earlier healthy control dataset was applied to prepare and sequence the patient libraries. Samples belonging to the same batch were prepared together, multiplexed and sequenced on a shared HiSeq lane. As for the original processing: Raw barcoded reads were processed with MIGEC, discarding single-read molecular identifier groups before consensus assembly and CDR3 extraction. Clonotype tables were post-analysed with VDJtools, normalizing diversity by down-sampling all datasets to the smallest sample size. Repertoire overlap clustering matched CDR3 amino acid but not nucleotide sequences to correct batch-related cross-sample contamination. TCRdb took the public reads, trimmed them with fastp at Q25, ran MiXCR for clone calling and kept in-frame beta chains. Each CDR3 protein appears once, grouped with its most common genes and DNA. The V and J calls follow TCRdb's processing rather than the paper's. The sample table lists 700,000 to 800,000 distinct CDR3 sequences, roughly 27% of them with a count of one. The leading ten clones occupy around 0.56% of the sample.

The CDR3 sequence holds 16 residues, the cysteine and phenylalanine included. Only the CDR3 DNA stays, 48 bases, in frame from base 1. CDR1 and CDR2 (MNHEY, SMNVEV) derive from the germline V gene (reference sequence). Points on this clonotype: Its antigen target is currently unknown. No much larger clonotype is one base removed from it; base qualities were not supplied.

To demonstrate the VDJtools post-analysis software, the study profiled TCR beta repertoires from the peripheral blood of 13 young patients with multiple sclerosis. The multiple sclerosis patients were children and adolescents ranging in age from roughly 6 to 15 years. The sample taken for sequencing was blood. The chain uses TRBV27 and TRBJ2-4, and possibly TRBD2, on 6 matching bases. The J call may be wrong; the DNA end is better matched by TRBJ2-5. This TCR derives from a girl aged 5-17 years with multiple sclerosis. CDR3 loop: CASSLWRGGIQETQYF. The DNA sequence follows: TGTGCCAGCAGTTTATGGCGGGGAGGAATTCAAGAGACCCAGTACTTC.